This T cell receptor beta chain was sequenced during a study of spatial heterogeneity in lung cancer. TCRdb re-called the 5' RACE reads with MiXCR, one entry per CDR3 protein. Of 3,500 or so distinct CDR3 sequences in the sample, 3% were seen once. As to time point: sample taken at primary tumor resection. The CDR3 is 14 amino acids. Germline V gene lookup returns CDR1 PRHDT and CDR2 FYEKMQ (reference sequence). Trimming left V 5 bases short and J 5 bases short, with 16 bases between. This clonotype has ten or more counts. This chain links TRBV13 with TRBJ2-7, with D possibly matching TRBD1 (6 bases). The sequences come from normal lung tissue next to the tumor, collected at surgery. The source of this sequence is a female donor with early-stage non-small cell lung cancer. CDR3 nucleotide sequence: TGTGCCAGCAGCCTACAGGGCCACCCTAACGAGCAGTACTTC. It translates to CASSLQGHPNEQYF.